A single sample is the source of the 18 T cell receptor beta chains below, sequenced in a study of cytomegalovirus exposure and HLA in healthy donors. It was with 60 Vbeta and 13 Jbeta primers that the PCR ran. Assay used: immunoSEQ multiplex PCR; TCRdb lists only in-frame clones, some missing. The sample yields hundreds of thousands of clones, about 90% seen once. Sequencing was carried out using PBMCs. The receptors come from a woman aged 18-30 years in good health and CMV-seronegative.

The chain combines TRBV9 with TRBJ1-2, with unresolved D. Germline loops: CDR1 SGDLS, CDR2 YYNGEE. V was cut by 0 bases and J by 1 base, with 7 bases left in between. The CDR3 contains 14 residues. The DNA of the CDR3 is TGTGCCAGCAGCGTAGACGGGAATAACTATGGCTACACCTTC. Translating it yields CASSVDGNNYGYTF.

The chain links TRBV10-2 to TRBJ1-6; TRBD1 matches at 11 bases. J lost 6 bases, V lost 6 bases, and 16 bases had no gene match. This CDR3 has 19 amino acids. From germline, CDR1 is WSHSY and CDR2 SAAADI. The CDR3 DNA reads as TGCGCCAGCAGGGCAGGACAGGGGGCAGCTCTGCGCCTTAATTCACCCCTCCACTTT. Its protein is CASRAGQGAALRLNSPLHF.

On this clone itself: One end of the junction varies from germline; a read error may be responsible. The chain carries TRBV7-9 and TRBJ1-2; D not resolved. Germline CDR1 is SEHNR and CDR2 is FQNEAQ (reference sequence). CDR3 length: 14 amino acids. The CDR3 bases are TGTTCCAGCAGCTTAGAGGCAGGAGGGTCTGGCTACACCTTC. Residues: CSSSLEAGGSGYTF.

This clone was detected a few times. This chain joins TRBV6-6 and TRBJ2-5; 11 bases match TRBD2. Germline loops: CDR1 MNHNY, CDR2 SVGAGI (reference sequence). The CDR3 runs to 14 residues. V dropped 6 bases and J dropped 2; count of bases not matched to a gene: 2. CDR3 region: CASSPSGGQETQYF. In nucleotides, the CDR3 is TGTGCCAGCAGCCCTAGCGGGGGGCAAGAGACCCAGTACTTC.

This chain connects TRBV9 to TRBJ2-1, with 15 bases that match TRBD2. The junction had 5 bases not matched to a gene; V was cut back by 1 base and J by 3 bases. CDR1 and CDR2 (germline): SGDLS, YYNGEE. This CDR3 comprises 18 residues. This CDR3 reads CASSVTGLAGGNYNEQFF. The CDR3 nucleotides are TGTGCCAGCAGCGTAACGGGACTAGCGGGGGGTAACTACAATGAGCAGTTCTTC.

The J gene is TRBJ1-2, the V gene TRBV9, with 9 bases identical to TRBD1. Germline CDR1 is SGDLS and CDR2 is YYNGEE. CDR3 length: 15 residues. The trim removed 3 bases at V and 4 bases at J, leaving 7 bases unmatched. The DNA for the CDR3 is TGTGCCAGCAGCGCCTCGACAGGGGGTTCCTATGGCTACACCTTC. Translated, it gives CASSASTGGSYGYTF.

This rearrangement joins TRBV2 to TRBJ2-7; TRBD1 agrees at 7 bases. After removal of 6 bases from V and 2 bases from J, the junction contained 4 bases not matched to a gene. The CDR3 extends over 13 amino acids. Germline CDR1 reads SNHLY; CDR2 reads FYNNEI. CDR3 amino acids: CASSWDSTYEQYF. The CDR3 coding sequence is TGTGCCAGCAGCTGGGACAGTACCTACGAGCAGTACTTC.

The genes are TRBV2 and TRBJ1-5; TRBD1 matches at 9 bases. The CDR3 is 14 residues long. Germline CDR1 and CDR2: SNHLY and FYNNEI. V shed 8 bases and J 6 bases; nucleotides not matched to a gene: 8. CDR3 nucleotide sequence: TGTGCCAGCCAAAGGACAGGGGTTGGTCAGCCCCAGCATTTT. It encodes CASQRTGVGQPQHF.

This clone was observed a single time. The CDR3 nucleotides are TGTGCCAGCAGGTGGGACATCAGCACAGATACGCAGTATTTT. This translates into CASRWDISTDTQYF. J is TRBJ2-3 and V is TRBV2, with TRBD1 as a possible D gene (6 bases). This CDR3 has 14 residues. V dropped 6 bases and J dropped 0 bases, with 10 bases sitting between them. Germline assignment: CDR1 SNHLY and CDR2 FYNNEI.

CDR3 sequence: CASSLGVGLSLYEQYF. The DNA for the CDR3 is TGTGCCAGCAGCTTGGGTGTGGGACTCTCCCTCTACGAGCAGTACTTC. The rearrangement links TRBV5-6 to TRBJ2-7; TRBD2 is a possible D gene (6 bases). Trimming pared 0 bases from V and 3 bases from J, leaving 16 bases between. Germline V gives CDR1 SGHDT, CDR2 YYEEEE. The CDR3 runs to 16 residues.

This clone was counted a few times. The rearrangement uses TRBV9 and TRBJ1-3; 8 nucleotides align to TRBD1. The CDR3 length is 16 residues. J gave up 0 bases and V 1 base, and 3 bases lay outside the gene matches. The germline gives CDR1 SGDLS, CDR2 YYNGEE. The CDR3 loop reads CASSVRTGTSGNTIYF. The CDR3 DNA reads as TGTGCCAGCAGCGTACGGACAGGGACCTCTGGAAACACCATATATTTT.

This sequence joins TRBV7-9 and TRBJ1-1; weak D call: TRBD1 (5 bases). Germline V lookup: CDR1 SEHNR, CDR2 FQNEAQ (reference sequence). The CDR3 has 9 amino acids. The CDR3 sequence is CSWGERAFF. In DNA, the CDR3 is TGTTCCTGGGGGGAACGGGCTTTCTTT.

This clone is a singleton in its sample. The V gene is TRBV18, the J gene TRBJ2-5; D is perhaps TRBD2 (6 bases). Germline V lookup: CDR1 KGHSH, CDR2 LQKENI. The CDR3 runs 15 residues. Trimming shortened V by 6 bases and J by 1 base, and 15 bases separated the two germline ends. The CDR3 nucleotides are TGTGCCAGCTCGTCTACAACTAGCAGCCAAGAGACCCAGTACTTC. Encoded protein: CASSSTTSSQETQYF.

The chain is built from TRBV13 and TRBJ2-3; D ambiguous. Trimming removed 4 bases at V and 5 bases at J, with 16 bases between. In germline, CDR1 is PRHDT, CDR2 FYEKMQ (reference sequence). CDR3 length: 15 amino acids. The CDR3 protein is CASSYPSTSQDTQYF. CDR3 nucleotide sequence: TGTGCCAGCAGCTACCCCTCCACCTCACAAGATACGCAGTATTTT.

This rearrangement joins TRBV7-2 to TRBJ1-6, with D possibly matching TRBD1 (5 bases). From germline, CDR1 is SGHTA and CDR2 FQGNSA. The CDR3 has 15 amino acids. Trimming removed 5 bases at V and 7 bases at J, with 15 bases between. CDR3 residues: CASSPAPGMNSPLHF. Here the CDR3 DNA reads TGTGCCAGCAGCCCAGCGCCAGGGATGAATTCACCCCTCCACTTT.

The V and J genes are TRBV4-1 and TRBJ2-1; 9 nucleotides agree with TRBD2. The CDR3 sequence is 16 residues long. CDR1 and CDR2 from the germline V gene are MGHRA and YSYEKL. V gave up 4 bases and J gave up 2 bases; unmatched junction bases: 6. In DNA form, the CDR3 reads TGCGCCAGCAGCCCGCGGGAGGGGGGGGCCTACAATGAGCAGTTCTTC. It codes for CASSPREGGAYNEQFF.

V is TRBV18 and J is TRBJ1-2; the match to TRBD1 covers 8 bases. The V gene's germline CDR1 is KGHSH and CDR2 LQKENI. This CDR3 contains 14 residues. V gave up 0 bases and J gave up 3 bases; unmatched junction bases: 0. The CDR3 loop reads CASSPPDRDYGYTF. In DNA form, the CDR3 reads TGTGCCAGCTCACCACCGGACAGGGACTATGGCTACACCTTC.

J is TRBJ1-1 and V is TRBV7-9, with no clear D. Germline V gene sequence: CDR1 SEHNR, CDR2 FQNEAQ (reference sequence). The ends were cut back, 1 base at V and 5 bases at J, with 5 bases in the middle. The CDR3 is 12 residues long. This chain's CDR3 is CASSLGRTEAFF. CDR3 sequence (DNA): TGTGCCAGCAGCTTAGGCAGGACTGAAGCTTTCTTT.